Following are 18 T cell receptor beta chains from one sample sequenced in a study of shared clonotypes between healthy human individuals (dated by TCRdb to the early 2020s). The library was built by means of the immunoSEQ multiplex PCR assay. TCRdb obtained this table from immuneACCESS and retained in-frame rearrangements with V and J assigned. These tables miss some clones; where compared with another copy, unresolved V genes account for less than half of the shortfall, and the remainder is unexplained. A total of hundreds of thousands of clones appear in this sample, roughly 70% of them only once. The top ten constitute approximately 1.6% of the sample. Sample: memory CD4+ T cells sorted from blood. Taken with the paper, the label for cell subset or site translates to: CD45RA-negative fraction. These receptor sequences come from a woman in her twenties or thirties in good health.

The genes are TRBV11-3 and TRBJ2-2; 7 positions agree with TRBD2. CDR3 length: 18 residues. V was clipped by 8 bases and J by 5 bases; unmatched bases: 20. Germline V gene data show CDR1 as SGHNT and CDR2 as YENEEA. The chain's CDR3 is CASSYSGSIAGRTGELFF. The CDR3 DNA follows: TGTGCCAGCTCTTACAGCGGCAGTATAGCGGGTAGAACCGGGGAGCTGTTTTTT.

The chain combines TRBV7-9 with TRBJ2-5; D remains unclear. The V end was cut by 4 bases, the J end by 5 bases, with 17 bases between. This CDR3 comprises 15 residues. The germline gives CDR1 SEHNR, CDR2 FQNEAQ (reference sequence). CDR3: CASSSITLVAETQYF. Written as DNA, the CDR3 is TGTGCCAGCAGCTCCATTACTCTAGTGGCGGAGACCCAGTACTTC.

This clone was detected only a few times. This rearrangement joins TRBV6-1 to TRBJ2-1; 10 positions agree with TRBD2. This CDR3 has 15 amino acids. V lost 1 base and J lost 8; bases outside the gene matches: 5. Germline V gives CDR1 MNHNS, CDR2 SASEGT. Here the CDR3 DNA reads TGTGCCAGCAGTGAAGAAATCCTAGCGGGAGATGAGCAGTTCTTC. Protein sequence: CASSEEILAGDEQFF.

The rearrangement links TRBV2 to TRBJ2-2; a weak D match, TRBD1 (6 bases). The germline gives CDR1 SNHLY, CDR2 FYNNEI. V lost 6 bases and J lost 4, with 15 bases in between. This CDR3 contains 15 residues. The DNA of the CDR3 is TGTGCCAGCAGCGGCAGGGGTGTAGTCACCGGGGAGCTGTTTTTT. Protein: CASSGRGVVTGELFF.

The chain links TRBV6-6 to TRBJ2-7; D remains ambiguous. V was pared by 2 bases and J by 7 bases, with 9 bases between. Germline CDR1 reads MNHNY; CDR2 reads SVGAGI (reference sequence). The CDR3 runs to 12 residues. This CDR3 is CASSYPRKEQYF. The DNA of the CDR3 is TGTGCCAGCAGTTACCCGCGAAAGGAGCAGTACTTC.

The chain recombines TRBV19 with TRBJ2-6; D gene uncertain. In germline, CDR1 is LNHDA, CDR2 SQIVND (reference sequence). Trimming cost V 2 bases and J 2 bases, with 7 bases left between them. This CDR3 spans 15 amino acids. The CDR3 loop is CASSIIPPGANVLTF. The DNA for the CDR3 is TGTGCCAGTAGTATAATTCCCCCTGGGGCCAACGTCCTGACTTTC.

The chain recombines TRBV4-2 with TRBJ2-3; D perhaps matches TRBD1 (5 bases). Between the trimmed V and J ends, which lost 9 bases and 4 bases, there was a span of 11 bases. CDR3 length: 12 amino acids. Per the germline V gene, CDR1 is LGHNA and CDR2 is YNFKEQ. CDR3 in amino acids: CASSTVADTQYF. The CDR3 region has the DNA TGTGCCAGTTCGACAGTCGCAGATACGCAGTATTTT.

The gene calls are TRBV4-1 and TRBJ1-1; no firm D call. CDR3 length: 15 residues. Germline loops: CDR1 MGHRA, CDR2 YSYEKL. Trimming pared 4 bases from V and 6 bases from J, leaving 18 bases between. The CDR3 region has the DNA TGCGCCAGCAGCCCCATAGGACCTATTGCGCCTGAAGCTTTCTTT. Residues: CASSPIGPIAPEAFF.

V is TRBV10-1 and J is TRBJ2-1; D not certain. The CDR3 extends over 13 amino acids. V dropped 0 bases and J dropped 10 bases, with 10 bases sitting between them. From germline, CDR1 is WNHNN and CDR2 SYGVQD (reference sequence). Written as DNA, the CDR3 is TGCGCCAGCAGTGAGTCCGTTGCGTCGGAGCAGTTCTTC. Protein product: CASSESVASEQFF.

The CDR3 protein is CASKTVSSGANVLTF. The CDR3 DNA reads as TGTGCCAGCAAAACAGTCAGCTCTGGGGCCAACGTCCTGACTTTC. The chain uses TRBV6-1 and TRBJ2-6, with D unclear. The germline V gene has CDR1 MNHNS and CDR2 SASEGT. Trimming left V 7 bases short and J 0 bases short, with 10 bases between. This CDR3 comprises 15 residues.

This clone was observed a handful of times. V and J are TRBV6-1 and TRBJ1-2; 12 bases align to TRBD1. The CDR3 has 14 residues. V shed 5 bases, J shed 13 bases, and the junction held 11 bases outside the gene matches. CDR1 and CDR2 from the germline V gene are MNHNS and SASEGT. As DNA, the CDR3 is TGTGCCAGCAGTTCCCTAGGGGGACAGGGGGCGATCACCTTC. Translation: CASSSLGGQGAITF.

The chain has TRBV7-8 and TRBJ1-1, with a possible D match to TRBD1 (5 bases). This CDR3 is 16 amino acids long. Per the germline V gene, CDR1 is SGHVS and CDR2 is FQNEAQ. V was shortened by 11 bases and J by 5 bases, with 27 bases between the two germline ends. The DNA for the CDR3 is TGTGCCGGAGGGGACGAATCCCCCACATACAATACTGAAGCTTTCTTT. Translating it yields CAGGDESPTYNTEAFF.

This chain uses TRBV30 with TRBJ1-5; D not resolved. Per the germline V gene, CDR1 is GTSNPN and CDR2 is SVGIG (reference sequence). V lost 0 bases and J lost 8, with 20 bases in between. This CDR3 is 16 amino acids long. CDR3 sequence reads: CAWSVRVGGLDKPQHF. DNA for the CDR3: TGTGCCTGGAGTGTACGTGTCGGTGGGCTTGATAAGCCCCAGCATTTT. Full variable domain (rest looked up from reference TRBV30 and TRBJ1-5): SQTIHQWPATLVQPVGSPLSLECTVEGTSNPNLYWYRQAAGRGLQLLFYSVGIGQISSEVPQNLSASRPQDRQFILSSKKLLLSDSGFYLCAWSVRVGGLDKPQHFGDGTRLSIL.

This clone has a single count. The V gene is TRBV11-2, the J gene TRBJ1-1; D not resolved. V was pared by 1 base and J by 4 bases, with 13 bases between. Germline V gene data show CDR1 as SGHAT and CDR2 as FQNNGV. The CDR3 has 15 residues. CDR3 protein: CASSLAWGGSTEAFF. CDR3 coding DNA: TGTGCCAGCAGCTTAGCTTGGGGAGGTAGCACTGAAGCTTTCTTT.

The DNA of the CDR3 is TGCAGCGTTGAAGTTATCGAACAGGGGGAGGAGCAGTACTTC. Its translation is CSVEVIEQGEEQYF. This chain joins TRBV29-1 and TRBJ2-5; 8 nucleotides line up with TRBD1. Losses at the gene ends were 1 base for V and 11 bases for J; bases not matched to a gene: 12. The CDR3 is 14 residues long. The germline gives CDR1 SQVTM, CDR2 ANQGSEA. Full variable domain (outside the CDR3, taken from reference TRBV29-1 and TRBJ2-5): SAVISQKPSRDICQRGTSLTIQCQVDSQVTMMFWYRQQPGQSLTLIATANQGSEATYESGFVIDKFPISRPNLTFSTLTVSNMSPEDSSIYLCSVEVIEQGEEQYFGPGTRLLVL.

There are a few counts of this clone. The CDR3 sequence: CASSPTGQGNYGYTF. The CDR3 DNA follows: TGTGCCAGCTCACCGACGGGGCAGGGTAACTATGGCTACACCTTC. The genes are TRBV18 and TRBJ1-2, with a weak D call TRBD1 (5 bases). V dropped 3 bases and J dropped 1 base, with 12 bases sitting between them. CDR3 size: 15 residues. Germline V gene sequence: CDR1 KGHSH, CDR2 LQKENI.

The rearrangement joins TRBV5-1 to TRBJ2-2, with D unresolved. Germline V CDR1 and CDR2: SGHRS, YFSETQ. Trimming shortened V by 0 bases and J by 7 bases, and 13 bases separated the two germline ends. The CDR3 is 15 residues long. CDR3 protein: CASSLAQGRIGELFF. As DNA, the CDR3 is TGCGCCAGCAGCTTGGCGCAAGGTAGAATCGGGGAGCTGTTTTTT. The full variable domain, rest sourced from reference TRBV5-1 and TRBJ2-2, is KAGVTQTPRYLIKTRGQQVTLSCSPISGHRSVSWYQQTPGQGLQFLFEYFSETQRNKGNFPGRFSGRQFSNSRSEMNVSTLELGDSALYLCASSLAQGRIGELFFGEGSRLTVL.

This chain connects TRBV28 to TRBJ2-2; tentatively, D is TRBD2 (6 bases). The CDR3 loop spans 13 amino acids. Trimming cost V 3 bases and J 9 bases, with 11 bases left between them. Looked up from germline, CDR1 is MDHEN and CDR2 is SYDVKM. CDR3 region: CASSFAGNRELFF. The CDR3 DNA reads TGTGCCAGCAGTTTCGCGGGAAACAGGGAGCTGTTTTTT.